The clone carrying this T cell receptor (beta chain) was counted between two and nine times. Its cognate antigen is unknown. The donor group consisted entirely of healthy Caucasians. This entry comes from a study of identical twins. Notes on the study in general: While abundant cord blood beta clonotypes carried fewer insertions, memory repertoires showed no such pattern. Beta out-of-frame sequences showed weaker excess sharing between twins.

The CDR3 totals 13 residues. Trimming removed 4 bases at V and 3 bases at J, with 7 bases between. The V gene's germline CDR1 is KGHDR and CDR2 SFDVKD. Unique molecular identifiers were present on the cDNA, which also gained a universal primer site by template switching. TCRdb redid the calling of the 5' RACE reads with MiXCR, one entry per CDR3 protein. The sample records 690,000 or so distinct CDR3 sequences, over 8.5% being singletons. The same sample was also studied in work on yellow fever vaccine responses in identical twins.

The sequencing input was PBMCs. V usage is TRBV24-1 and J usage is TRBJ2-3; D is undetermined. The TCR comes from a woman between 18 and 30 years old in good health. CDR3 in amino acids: CATSEPSTDTQYF. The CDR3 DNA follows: TGTGCCACCAGTGAACCCTCTACAGATACGCAGTATTTT.